The T cell receptor (beta chain) described here comes from a study of T cells in Graves' hyperthyroidism and ophthalmopathy. Study-wide points: Stable hyperthyroidism was told apart from ophthalmopathy by a model built on 13 V-J features.

RNA transcripts yielded amplified TCR beta CDR3 regions. HTBI primers were the set used in a first-round RT-PCR of the TCR CDR3. TCRdb re-called the multiplex PCR reads through MiXCR, storing one row per CDR3 protein. The data show 450,000 to 700,000 distinct CDR3 sequences, with about half seen just once and about 8% held by the top ten. This clonotype was counted only a few times. The antigen remains unidentified. The study defined stable Graves' hyperthyroidism as no ophthalmopathy progression within 18 months. Hyperthyroidism, newly diagnosed and lasting under 2 months, affected patients aged 18 to 65. Sequencing was carried out using peripheral blood or thyroid tissue (not recorded which). The sequence came from a woman aged 18-35 years with Graves' hyperthyroidism.

CDR3 coding DNA: TGCGCCAGCAGCTTTGGACTAGAAATGAGGACCGGGGAGCTGTTTTTT. Residues: CASSFGLEMRTGELFF. The J gene is TRBJ2-2, the V gene TRBV5-1, with 7 bases that match TRBD2. Per germline, CDR1 SGHRS and CDR2 YFSETQ. CDR3 length: 16 amino acids. V lost 2 bases and J lost 5; bases outside the gene matches: 9.